This passage covers 3 T cell receptor beta chains from one sample sequenced in a study of beta chain features in type 1 diabetes. General study results and limits: Moderate yet significant TCRB CDR3 shortening was seen in Type 1 diabetes patients in all four CD4+ subsets.

These receptors have no known antigen. What was sequenced were expressed TCRB transcripts, since all of the isolated RNA had been reverse transcribed. Repertoires were generated with immunoSEQ multiplex PCR, while TCRdb's copy carries only in-frame clones and drops some. Among a few hundred thousand clones, about 23% were seen once, and the ten largest hold 0.012%. The sequencing sample was made of naive CD4+ T cells from blood. These receptors were collected from a woman in her twenties or thirties with type 1 diabetes.

This chain connects TRBV5-1 to TRBJ2-7; 13 positions agree with TRBD2. V was pared by 0 bases and J by 2 bases, with 8 bases of the junction left unmatched. The CDR3 loop spans 18 amino acids. Germline values: CDR1 SGHRS, CDR2 YFSETQ. This CDR3 is CASSLVRLAGGTPYEQYF. For the CDR3, the DNA is TGCGCCAGCAGCTTGGTGAGACTAGCGGGAGGAACTCCCTACGAGCAGTACTTC.

This chain joins TRBV30 and TRBJ2-7; weak D call: TRBD2 (5 bases). Between the trimmed V and J ends, which lost 5 bases and 2 bases, there was a span of 7 bases. The CDR3 has 11 amino acids. CDR1 is GTSNPN and CDR2 is SVGIG in the germline V gene (reference sequence). The CDR3 spells CAWGLTYEQYF. The CDR3 DNA sequence: TGTGCCTGGGGACTGACCTACGAGCAGTACTTC.

This clone was counted a few times. The chain is built from TRBV7-9 and TRBJ2-7; D not certain. With 4 bases removed from V and 4 bases from J, the gap between germline ends came to 5 bases. Germline loops: CDR1 SEHNR, CDR2 FQNEAQ (reference sequence). The CDR3 sequence is 11 residues long. CDR3 bases: TGTGCCAGCAGCTCCCAGTACGAGCAGTACTTC. Amino acid sequence: CASSSQYEQYF. Supplemented by reference TRBV7-9 and TRBJ2-7, the full variable domain reads DTGVSQNPRHKITKRGQNVTFRCDPISEHNRLYWYRQTLGQGPEFLTYFQNEAQLEKSRLLSDRFSAERPKGSFSTLEIQRTEQGDSAMYLCASSSQYEQYFGPGTRLTVT.